Following are 32 T cell receptor beta chains from one sample sequenced in a study of T-cell reconstitution after alpha-beta-depleted transplantation in children. Preparing the TCRbeta library involved the use of unique molecular identifiers. TCRdb re-called the PCR reads with MiXCR, one entry per CDR3 protein. The sample records around 960,000 distinct CDR3 sequences, roughly 29% being singletons. Here the sequenced sample was PBMCs, mostly from graft donor cells, taken 360 days after TCRalphabeta/CD19-depleted stem cell transplant. Receptors were obtained from a boy under two years old who had a stem cell transplant for SCID, so the T cells may come from the graft donor.

The chain uses TRBV24-1 and TRBJ2-1; TRBD2 matches at 13 bases. The CDR3 has 15 residues. Germline CDR1 KGHDR, CDR2 SFDVKD. V lost 6 bases, J lost 5 bases, and 3 bases stayed unmatched. The CDR3 DNA reads TGTGCCACCAGTACTAGCGGGGGGGTAAACAATGAGCAGTTCTTC. It specifies CATSTSGGVNNEQFF.

For the CDR3, the DNA is TGTGCCAGCAGCCCCGAACTTGGGGAAAAACTGTTTTTT. It encodes CASSPELGEKLFF. This chain connects TRBV27 to TRBJ1-4; D unclear. This CDR3 contains 13 residues. V was cut by 6 bases and J by 8 bases, with 13 bases left in between. Germline CDR1 reads MNHEY; CDR2 reads SMNVEV (reference sequence).

This clonotype was picked up a small number of times. The chain couples TRBV3-1 to TRBJ2-1; the D gene is possibly TRBD1 (6 bases). The CDR3 is 16 amino acids. Between the trimmed V and J ends, which lost 0 bases and 3 bases, there was a span of 12 bases. Germline assignment: CDR1 LGHDT and CDR2 YNNKEL (reference sequence). The CDR3 DNA follows: TGTGCCAGCAGCCAAGAAGCCGGACAGCTCTACAATGAGCAGTTCTTC. It specifies CASSQEAGQLYNEQFF.

The chain joins TRBV7-7 to TRBJ2-7, with TRBD1 as a possible D gene (6 bases). This CDR3 has 15 amino acids. V was trimmed by 5 bases and J by 6 bases, leaving 20 bases between them. Germline CDR1 is SSHAT and CDR2 is FNYEAQ (reference sequence). CDR3 protein: CASSPGTTSGGEQYF. The CDR3 DNA sequence: TGTGCCAGCAGCCCCGGGACAACCTCAGGTGGCGAGCAGTACTTC.

The DNA for the CDR3 is TGTGCCAGCAGTTTCGGGTTGCCCGGGGAGCTGTTTTTT. It translates to CASSFGLPGELFF. This rearrangement joins TRBV12-3 or TRBV12-4 to TRBJ2-2; D ambiguous. The V and J ends lost 3 bases and 6 bases respectively, with 8 bases between them. The CDR3 is made up of 13 amino acids.

The genes are TRBV5-4 and TRBJ2-5; 11 positions agree with TRBD2. This CDR3 contains 15 residues. Trimming cost V 4 bases and J 3 bases; bases outside gene matches: 5. Germline CDR1 and CDR2: SGHNT and YYREEE (reference sequence). CDR3 sequence (DNA): TGTGCCAGCAGCCGTAGCGGGGGGGAGGAAGAGACCCAGTACTTC. Protein: CASSRSGGEEETQYF.

The chain has TRBV29-1 and TRBJ2-1; no clear D. CDR1 is SQVTM, CDR2 ANQGSEA, per germline. Trimming took off 7 bases at V and 8 bases at J, with 12 bases between the two ends. The CDR3 has 11 residues. The CDR3 DNA reads as TGCAGCGGGGTCCTTCACGATGAGCAGTTCTTC. Protein: CSGVLHDEQFF.

The chain uses TRBV4-3 and TRBJ1-2, with 8 nucleotides matching TRBD1. CDR1 is LGHNA, CDR2 YSLEER, per germline. The CDR3 has 16 amino acids. After removal of 0 bases from V and 6 bases from J, the junction contained 9 bases not matched to a gene. The DNA of the CDR3 is TGCGCCAGCAGCCAAGATCGGGGCCAGGGGGCGGATGGCTACACCTTC. It yields the protein CASSQDRGQGADGYTF.

The V and J genes are TRBV9 and TRBJ2-3, with D perhaps given as TRBD1 or TRBD2 (6 bases each). Trimming cost V 1 base and J 0 bases, with 12 bases left between them. CDR1 is SGDLS, CDR2 YYNGEE, per germline. This CDR3 is 16 amino acids long. This chain's CDR3 is CASSVRGVTSTDTQYF. The DNA for the CDR3 is TGTGCCAGCAGCGTAAGGGGGGTGACTAGCACAGATACGCAGTATTTT.

Written as DNA, the CDR3 is TGCAGTGCTCCGGGGGGCCAGTCCTACAATGAGCAGTTCTTC. Protein sequence: CSAPGGQSYNEQFF. This chain joins TRBV20-1 and TRBJ2-1, with D perhaps matching TRBD2 (7 bases). This CDR3 spans 14 amino acids. Germline V lookup: CDR1 DFQATT, CDR2 SNEGSKA (reference sequence). Trimming removed 5 bases at V and 1 base at J, with 12 bases between.

The chain recombines TRBV7-2 with TRBJ2-7; 9 bases are shared with TRBD2. The germline V gene encodes CDR1 SGHTA and CDR2 FQGNSA. The CDR3 sequence is 16 residues long. Unmatched junction bases numbered 12, after V lost 6 bases and J lost 3 bases. The CDR3 DNA reads TGTGCCAGCAGTACCGTGGGGGGAGCGGGGGGCTACGAGCAGTACTTC. Residues: CASSTVGGAGGYEQYF. The full variable domain, completed using reference TRBV7-2 and TRBJ2-7, is GAGVSQSPSNKVTEKGKDVELRCDPISGHTALYWYRQSLGQGLEFLIYFQGNSAPDKSGLPSDRFSAERTGGSVSTLTIQRTQQEDSAVYLCASSTVGGAGGYEQYFGPGTRLTVT.

The V and J genes are TRBV16 and TRBJ2-1, with TRBD2 as a possible D gene (6 bases). The ends were cut back, 6 bases at V and 13 bases at J, with 16 bases in the middle. CDR1 and CDR2 (germline): KGHSY, FQNENV. CDR3 length: 12 residues. The CDR3 sequence is CASSQMAGSQFF. The CDR3 nucleotides read TGTGCCAGCAGTCAGATGGCGGGGAGCCAGTTCTTC.

The chain couples TRBV20-1 to TRBJ1-1; perhaps TRBD1 as D (6 bases). The CDR3 runs to 15 residues. V shed 0 bases and J shed 0 bases, with 11 bases lying between them. Germline V gives CDR1 DFQATT, CDR2 SNEGSKA (reference sequence). The DNA for the CDR3 is TGCAGTGCTAGAGAGGGGGGCTCCATGAACACTGAAGCTTTCTTT. Protein product: CSAREGGSMNTEAFF.

The V and J genes are TRBV19 and TRBJ2-7, with TRBD1 as a possible D gene (6 bases). Per the germline V gene, CDR1 is LNHDA and CDR2 is SQIVND (reference sequence). Trimming left V 1 base short and J 2 bases short, with 12 bases between. The CDR3 extends over 15 amino acids. The chain's CDR3 is CASSIVSTGTYEQYF. DNA of the CDR3: TGTGCCAGTAGTATAGTTTCGACAGGTACCTACGAGCAGTACTTC.

This chain joins TRBV7-9 and TRBJ2-5; D is perhaps TRBD2 (6 bases). Trimming left V 1 base short and J 2 bases short, with 11 bases between. The CDR3 loop spans 15 amino acids. Germline values: CDR1 SEHNR, CDR2 FQNEAQ (reference sequence). For the CDR3, the DNA is TGTGCCAGCAGCTTAGGAGGACTACATCAAGAGACCCAGTACTTC. Residues: CASSLGGLHQETQYF.

This clonotype has at least ten counts. The V gene is TRBV7-9, the J gene TRBJ1-5; 8 positions match TRBD1. Germline CDR1 SEHNR, CDR2 FQNEAQ (reference sequence). The V and J ends lost 5 bases and 4 bases, in that order; junction bases with no gene match: 10. This CDR3 has 16 amino acids. This CDR3 reads CASSKGQGAPNQPQHF. CDR3 sequence (DNA): TGTGCCAGCAGCAAAGGGCAGGGGGCGCCGAATCAGCCCCAGCATTTT.

This clonotype was observed a few times. J is TRBJ2-1 and V is TRBV12-3 or TRBV12-4, with a weak D call TRBD1 (6 bases). The CDR3 consists of 16 residues. The V and J ends lost 5 bases and 5 bases respectively, with 19 bases between them. The CDR3 here is CASSPPSGTLNNEQFF. DNA of the CDR3: TGTGCCAGCAGTCCGCCGTCCGGGACACTCAACAATGAGCAGTTCTTC.

Concerning this clonotype itself: The CDR3 carries no conserved terminal phenylalanine or tryptophan, so it likely arises from a read error. This chain uses TRBV28 with TRBJ1-5; D unresolved. The CDR3 has 15 residues. CDR1 and CDR2 from the germline V gene are MDHEN and SYDVKM. V was shortened by 0 bases and J by 9 bases, with 15 bases between the two germline ends. The CDR3 region has the DNA TGTGCCAGCAGTTTATGGGGTCGGACCGGTGGGCCCCAGCATTCT. Its translation is CASSLWGRTGGPQHS.

The chain employs TRBV3-1 and TRBJ2-1, with D possibly TRBD2 on 5 matching bases. Trimming removed 3 bases from V and 1 base from J, with 13 bases in between. The V gene's germline CDR1 is LGHDT and CDR2 YNNKEL (reference sequence). This CDR3 region has 16 residues. CDR3 sequence reads: CASSHRLGLSYNEQFF. CDR3 DNA sequence: TGTGCCAGCAGCCACCGGTTAGGACTTTCCTACAATGAGCAGTTCTTC.

The chain joins TRBV5-1 to TRBJ2-2, with unresolved D. Per germline, CDR1 SGHRS and CDR2 YFSETQ. V gave up 0 bases and J gave up 2 bases, with 8 bases separating them. CDR3 size: 15 residues. The DNA for the CDR3 is TGCGCCAGCAGCTTGGCTCTGTCAAACACCGGGGAGCTGTTTTTT. Translated, it gives CASSLALSNTGELFF.

This clonotype showed up just once. The CDR3 sequence: CASSRTPEPYNSPLHF. For the CDR3, the DNA is TGTGCCAGCAGTCGGACCCCAGAGCCCTATAATTCACCCCTCCACTTT. The V gene is TRBV7-2, the J gene TRBJ1-6; D is unclear. V lost 6 bases to trimming and J lost 2 bases, with 14 bases between them. CDR3 size: 16 residues. The germline V gene has CDR1 SGHTA and CDR2 FQGNSA.

V gene TRBV12-3 or TRBV12-4 combines with J gene TRBJ1-1; the D is unclear. The CDR3 has 12 amino acids. The V gene lost 0 bases and the J gene lost 8 bases, with 7 bases spanning the gap. The CDR3 nucleotides read TGTGCCAGCAGTTTAGCGGCGGGGGAAGCTTTCTTT. Protein product: CASSLAAGEAFF.

This clonotype has just one count. The J gene is TRBJ2-3, the V gene TRBV6-1; no firm D call. The CDR3 runs 18 residues. The germline V and J ends were trimmed by 1 base and 2 bases, with 19 bases remaining between them. The germline gives CDR1 MNHNS, CDR2 SASEGT. For the CDR3, the DNA is TGTGCCAGCAGTGAAGACCCTAGGGTCCTCGGGCCCACAGATACGCAGTATTTT. This translates into CASSEDPRVLGPTDTQYF.

This clonotype was observed a handful of times. The chain is built from TRBV28 and TRBJ2-7; D unclear. The CDR3 totals 13 residues. The V end lost 6 bases, the J end lost 2 bases, and 11 bases lay between the germline ends. The germline CDR1 and CDR2 sequences are MDHEN and SYDVKM. Written as DNA, the CDR3 is TGTGCCAGCAGCCCGACAATGACCTACGAGCAGTACTTC. Its protein is CASSPTMTYEQYF.

The chain employs TRBV29-1 and TRBJ2-1; TRBD1 matches at 9 bases. The CDR3 sequence is 15 residues long. V lost 8 bases and J lost 7; bases outside the gene matches: 15. Germline values: CDR1 SQVTM, CDR2 ANQGSEA. The CDR3 region has the DNA TGCAGCTCCTGGGGACAGGGCGAGATGGGTAATGAGCAGTTCTTC. Its translation is CSSWGQGEMGNEQFF.

The sample holds a few counts of this clonotype. The V call is TRBV29-1, the J call TRBJ1-1; a possible D gene is TRBD1 (5 bases). Germline CDR1 reads SQVTM; CDR2 reads ANQGSEA. V was cut by 2 bases and J by 4 bases, with 11 bases left in between. The CDR3 has 13 amino acids. CDR3 protein: CSVESRGSTEAFF. The CDR3 DNA reads TGCAGCGTTGAATCTCGGGGGAGCACTGAAGCTTTCTTT.

The V call is TRBV5-1, the J call TRBJ1-2, with 10 nucleotides matching TRBD1. V shed 3 bases, J shed 2 bases, and the junction held 1 base outside the gene matches. Germline loops: CDR1 SGHRS, CDR2 YFSETQ. The CDR3 has 14 amino acids. CDR3 loop: CASSSDRGNYGYTF. The CDR3 DNA sequence: TGCGCCAGCAGCTCGGACAGGGGGAACTATGGCTACACCTTC.

This clonotype occurred a few times. The rearrangement joins TRBV7-3 to TRBJ2-7; 11 bases are a match to TRBD1. In germline, CDR1 is SGHTA, CDR2 FQGTGA. The CDR3 spans 15 residues. The ends lost 4 bases at V and 5 bases at J; junction bases unmatched: 7. CDR3: CASSSPDRGLHEQYF. The CDR3 DNA reads TGTGCCAGCAGCTCCCCGGACAGGGGGCTGCACGAGCAGTACTTC. The entire variable domain, with the rest obtained from reference TRBV7-3 and TRBJ2-7, is as follows: GAGVSQTPSNKVTEKGKYVELRCDPISGHTALYWYRQSLGQGPEFLIYFQGTGAADDSGLPNDRFFAVRPEGSVSTLKIQRTERGDSAVYLCASSSPDRGLHEQYFGPGTRLTVT.

This clonotype was seen a few times. In nucleotides, the CDR3 is TGTGCCAGCAGCTTAAGGTACAGGTCAGACAATGAGCAGTTCTTC. It translates to CASSLRYRSDNEQFF. The V gene is TRBV7-2, the J gene TRBJ2-1, with D maybe TRBD1 (5 bases). The germline V and J ends were trimmed by 2 bases and 5 bases, with 13 bases remaining between them. The CDR3 loop spans 15 amino acids. Germline CDR1 is SGHTA and CDR2 is FQGNSA.

The chain has TRBV12-3 or TRBV12-4 and TRBJ2-5; TRBD2 agrees at 7 bases. CDR3 length: 14 residues. V lost 7 bases and J lost 7; bases outside the gene matches: 12. For the CDR3, the DNA is TGTGCCAGCACCCTAAGCGGGGCAGGGCGGACCCAGTACTTC. It translates to CASTLSGAGRTQYF.

The chain combines TRBV28 with TRBJ2-5, with 13 bases aligning to TRBD2. Unmatched junction bases numbered 6, after V lost 6 bases and J lost 2 bases. CDR1 and CDR2 (germline): MDHEN, SYDVKM. CDR3 length: 16 residues. For the CDR3, the DNA is TGTGCCAGCAGGAAATTACTAGCGGGGGGGCAAGAGACCCAGTACTTC. It codes for CASRKLLAGGQETQYF.

The rearrangement joins TRBV12-3 or TRBV12-4 to TRBJ2-2; the D gene is possibly TRBD2 (6 bases). The CDR3 contains 17 residues. The V gene lost 4 bases and the J gene lost 0 bases, with 15 bases spanning the gap. CDR3 loop: CASSSSISGANTGELFF. Written as DNA, the CDR3 is TGTGCCAGCAGTTCCTCCATTAGCGGCGCGAACACCGGGGAGCTGTTTTTT.